Sequencing of this T cell receptor beta chain was carried out in a study of cytomegalovirus exposure and HLA in healthy donors. Study-wide results and limits: Looking again later, the authors saw that most CMV-associated TCR beta chains seemed HLA-restricted. TCR beta chain V- and J-gene trimming was linked, in a later analysis, to a missense variant in DCLRE1C.

From germline, CDR1 is SGHTA and CDR2 FQGNSA. V lost 1 base to trimming and J lost 0 bases; unmatched junction nucleotides: 0. This CDR3 has 15 residues. In the case of this clone: Antigen unknown.

The primer mix had 60 Vbeta and 13 Jbeta primers. Profiling relied on immunoSEQ multiplex PCR, and the TCRdb table lists in-frame clones only, not all of them. This sample carries 100,000 to 140,000 clones, 76% of them seen once, and the ten largest clones take less than 2.5%. The clonotype originates from a man between 18 and 35 years old in good health and CMV-seronegative. Sequencing was done on a sample of PBMCs. This rearrangement joins TRBV7-2 to TRBJ1-1; the match to TRBD1 covers 9 bases. The CDR3 loop reads CASSLGDRVNTEAFF. The CDR3 nucleotides read TGTGCCAGCAGCTTAGGGGACAGGGTGAACACTGAAGCTTTCTTT.